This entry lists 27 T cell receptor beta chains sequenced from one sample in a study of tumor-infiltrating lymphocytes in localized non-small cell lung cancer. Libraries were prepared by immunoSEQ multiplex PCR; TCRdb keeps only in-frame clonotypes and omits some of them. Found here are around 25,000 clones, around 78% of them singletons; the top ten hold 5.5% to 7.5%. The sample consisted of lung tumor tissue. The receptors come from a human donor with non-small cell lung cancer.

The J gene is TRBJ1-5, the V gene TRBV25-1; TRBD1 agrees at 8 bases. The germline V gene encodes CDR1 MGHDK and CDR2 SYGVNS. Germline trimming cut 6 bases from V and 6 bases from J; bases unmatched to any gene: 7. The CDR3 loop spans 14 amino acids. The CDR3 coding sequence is TGTGCCAGCAGCCCCGCAGGGGGCGGTCAGCCCCAGCATTTT. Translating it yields CASSPAGGGQPQHF.

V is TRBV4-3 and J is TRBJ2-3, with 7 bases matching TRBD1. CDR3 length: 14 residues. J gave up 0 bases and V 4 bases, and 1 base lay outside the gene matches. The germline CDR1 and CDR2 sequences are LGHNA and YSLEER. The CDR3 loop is CASSPGQSTDTQYF. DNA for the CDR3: TGCGCCAGCAGCCCGGGACAGAGCACAGATACGCAGTATTTT.

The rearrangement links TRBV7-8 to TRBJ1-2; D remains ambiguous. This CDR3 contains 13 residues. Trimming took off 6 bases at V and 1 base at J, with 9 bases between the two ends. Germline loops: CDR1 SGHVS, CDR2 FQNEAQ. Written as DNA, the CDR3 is TGTGCCAGCAGTTCGCAGAATAACTATGGCTACACCTTC. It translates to CASSSQNNYGYTF.

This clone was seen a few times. The CDR3 DNA is TGTGCCACCAGCAGAGATAGTGGGGCTTCTGAGCAGTACTTC. Its translation is CATSRDSGASEQYF. The rearrangement joins TRBV15 to TRBJ2-7; the D gene is possibly TRBD1 (5 bases). V dropped 0 bases and J dropped 7 bases, with 13 bases sitting between them. Germline V lookup: CDR1 LNHNV, CDR2 YYDKDF (reference sequence). This CDR3 contains 14 residues.

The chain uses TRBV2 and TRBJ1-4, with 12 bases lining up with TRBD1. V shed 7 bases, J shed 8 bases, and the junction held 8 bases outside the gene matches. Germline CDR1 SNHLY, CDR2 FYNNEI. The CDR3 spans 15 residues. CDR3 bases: TGTGCCAGCACGGGACAGGGGGCCCACGGGGAAAAACTGTTTTTT. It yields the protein CASTGQGAHGEKLFF.

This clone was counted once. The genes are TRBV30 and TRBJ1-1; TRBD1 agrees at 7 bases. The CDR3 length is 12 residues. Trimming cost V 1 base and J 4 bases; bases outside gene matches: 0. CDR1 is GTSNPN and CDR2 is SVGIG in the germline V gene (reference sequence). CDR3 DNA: TGTGCCTGGAGTGCAGGGGGCACTGAAGCTTTCTTT. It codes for CAWSAGGTEAFF. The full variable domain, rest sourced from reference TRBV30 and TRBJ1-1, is SQTIHQWPATLVQPVGSPLSLECTVEGTSNPNLYWYRQAAGRGLQLLFYSVGIGQISSEVPQNLSASRPQDRQFILSSKKLLLSDSGFYLCAWSAGGTEAFFGQGTRLTVV.

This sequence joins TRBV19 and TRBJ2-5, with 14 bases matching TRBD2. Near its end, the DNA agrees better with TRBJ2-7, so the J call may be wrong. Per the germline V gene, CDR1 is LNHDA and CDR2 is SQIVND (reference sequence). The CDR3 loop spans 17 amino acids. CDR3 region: CASSGTSGGHGSYEQYF. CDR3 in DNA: TGTGCCAGTTCGGGGACTAGCGGGGGACACGGCTCCTACGAGCAGTACTTC.

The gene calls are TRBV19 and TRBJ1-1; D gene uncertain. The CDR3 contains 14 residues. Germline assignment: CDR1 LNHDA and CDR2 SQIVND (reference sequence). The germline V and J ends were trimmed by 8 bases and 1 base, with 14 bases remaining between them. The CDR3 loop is CASSDGWGNTEAFF. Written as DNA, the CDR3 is TGTGCCAGTTCCGATGGTTGGGGGAACACTGAAGCTTTCTTT.

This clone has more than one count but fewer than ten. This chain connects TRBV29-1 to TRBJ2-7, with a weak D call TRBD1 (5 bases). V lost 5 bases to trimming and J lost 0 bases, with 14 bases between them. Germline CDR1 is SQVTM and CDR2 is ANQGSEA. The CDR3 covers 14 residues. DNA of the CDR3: TGCAGCGTTCTCGGGCAGGGCAGCTCCTACGAGCAGTACTTC. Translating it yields CSVLGQGSSYEQYF.

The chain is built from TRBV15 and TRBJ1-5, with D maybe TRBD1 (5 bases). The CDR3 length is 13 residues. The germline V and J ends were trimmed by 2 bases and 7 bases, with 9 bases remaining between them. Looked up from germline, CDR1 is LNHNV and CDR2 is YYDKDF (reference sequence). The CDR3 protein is CATSRQGRQPQHF. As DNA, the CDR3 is TGTGCCACCAGCAGACAGGGAAGGCAGCCCCAGCATTTT.

The CDR3 protein is CASSRGTGVGEKLFF. In nucleotides, the CDR3 is TGCGCCAGCAGCCGGGGGACAGGGGTTGGTGAAAAACTGTTTTTT. The V and J genes are TRBV4-3 and TRBJ1-4; 10 bases are shared with TRBD1. Germline-derived CDR1 and CDR2 are LGHNA and YSLEER. J gave up 7 bases and V 4 bases, and 6 bases lay outside the gene matches. The CDR3 is 15 amino acids.

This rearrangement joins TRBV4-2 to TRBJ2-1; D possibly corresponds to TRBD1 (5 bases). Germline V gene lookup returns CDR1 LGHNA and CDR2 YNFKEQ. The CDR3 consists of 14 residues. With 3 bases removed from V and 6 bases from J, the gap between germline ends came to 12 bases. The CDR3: CASSHPQGSNEQFF. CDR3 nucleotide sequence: TGTGCCAGCAGCCACCCGCAGGGCAGCAATGAGCAGTTCTTC.

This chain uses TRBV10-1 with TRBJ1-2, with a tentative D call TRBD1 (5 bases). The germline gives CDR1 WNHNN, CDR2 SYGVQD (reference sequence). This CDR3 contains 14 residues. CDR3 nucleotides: TGCCCATACACCCCGGGACTTTTCCACTATGGCTACACCTTC. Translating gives CPYTPGLFHYGYTF.

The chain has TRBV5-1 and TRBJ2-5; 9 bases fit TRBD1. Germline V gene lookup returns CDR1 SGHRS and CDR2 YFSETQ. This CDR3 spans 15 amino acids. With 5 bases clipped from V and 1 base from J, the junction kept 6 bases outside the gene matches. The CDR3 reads CASRSDRGLQETQYF. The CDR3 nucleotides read TGCGCCAGCAGATCGGACAGGGGCCTCCAAGAGACCCAGTACTTC.

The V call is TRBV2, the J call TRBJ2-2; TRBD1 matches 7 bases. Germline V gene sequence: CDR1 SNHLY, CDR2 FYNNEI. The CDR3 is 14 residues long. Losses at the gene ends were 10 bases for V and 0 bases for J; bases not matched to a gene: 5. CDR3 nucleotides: TGTGCCACCAGGCAGGGGGCGAACACCGGGGAGCTGTTTTTT. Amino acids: CATRQGANTGELFF.

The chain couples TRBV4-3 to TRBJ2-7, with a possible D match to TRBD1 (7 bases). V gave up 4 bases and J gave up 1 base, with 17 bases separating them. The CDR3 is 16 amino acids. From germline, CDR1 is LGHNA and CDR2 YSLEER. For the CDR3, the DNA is TGCGCCAGCAGCCCAGTTGGAGGGGACAGATCCTACGAGCAGTACTTC. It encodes CASSPVGGDRSYEQYF.

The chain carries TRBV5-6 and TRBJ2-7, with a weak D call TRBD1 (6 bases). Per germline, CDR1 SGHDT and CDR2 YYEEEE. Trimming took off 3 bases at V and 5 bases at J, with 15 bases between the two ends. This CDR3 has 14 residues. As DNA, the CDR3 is TGTGCCAGCAGCTGGGGCACAGGGTTCAACGAGCAGTACTTC. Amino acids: CASSWGTGFNEQYF.

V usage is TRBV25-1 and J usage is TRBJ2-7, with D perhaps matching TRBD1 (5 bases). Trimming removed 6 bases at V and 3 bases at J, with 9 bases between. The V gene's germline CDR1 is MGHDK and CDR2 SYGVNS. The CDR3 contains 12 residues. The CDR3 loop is CASRGPVYEQYF. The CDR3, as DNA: TGTGCCAGCAGGGGGCCTGTCTACGAGCAGTACTTC.

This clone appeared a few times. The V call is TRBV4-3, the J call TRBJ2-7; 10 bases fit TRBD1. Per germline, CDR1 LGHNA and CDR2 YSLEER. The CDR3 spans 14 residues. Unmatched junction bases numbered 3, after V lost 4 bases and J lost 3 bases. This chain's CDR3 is CASSPGQGVYEQYF. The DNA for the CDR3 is TGCGCCAGCAGCCCCGGACAGGGGGTCTACGAGCAGTACTTC.

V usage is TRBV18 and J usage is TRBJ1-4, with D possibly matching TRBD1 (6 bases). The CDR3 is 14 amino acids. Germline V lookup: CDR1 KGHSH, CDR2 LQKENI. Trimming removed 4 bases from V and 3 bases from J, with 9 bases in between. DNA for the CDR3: TGTGCCAGCTCACGGGGGGCGGCTAATGAAAAACTGTTTTTT. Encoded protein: CASSRGAANEKLFF.

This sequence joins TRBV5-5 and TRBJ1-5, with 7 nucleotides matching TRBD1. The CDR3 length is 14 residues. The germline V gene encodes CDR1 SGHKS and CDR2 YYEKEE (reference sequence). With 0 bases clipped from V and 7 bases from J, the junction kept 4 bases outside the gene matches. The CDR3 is CASSLGQGGQPQHF. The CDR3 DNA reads TGTGCCAGCAGCTTGGGCCAGGGGGGCCAGCCCCAGCATTTT. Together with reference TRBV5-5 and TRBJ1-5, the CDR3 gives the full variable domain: DAGVTQSPTHLIKTRGQQVTLRCSPISGHKSVSWYQQVLGQGPQFIFQYYEKEERGRGNFPDRFSARQFPNYSSELNVNALLLGDSALYLCASSLGQGGQPQHFGDGTRLSIL.

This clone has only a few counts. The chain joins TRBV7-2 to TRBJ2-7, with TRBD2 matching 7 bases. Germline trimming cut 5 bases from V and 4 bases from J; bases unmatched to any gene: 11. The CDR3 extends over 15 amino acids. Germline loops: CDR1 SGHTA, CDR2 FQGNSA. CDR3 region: CASSQQLATQYEQYF. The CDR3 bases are TGTGCCAGCAGCCAACAACTAGCGACGCAGTACGAGCAGTACTTC.

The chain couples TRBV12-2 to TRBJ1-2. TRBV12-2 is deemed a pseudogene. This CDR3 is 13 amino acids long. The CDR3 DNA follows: TGTGCAAGTCGCTTAGCAGGGACCTATGGCTACACCTTC. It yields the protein CASRLAGTYGYTF.

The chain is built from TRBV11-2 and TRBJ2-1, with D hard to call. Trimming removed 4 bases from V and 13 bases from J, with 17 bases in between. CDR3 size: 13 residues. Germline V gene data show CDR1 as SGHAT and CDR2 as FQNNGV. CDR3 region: CASSSFEGRLQFF. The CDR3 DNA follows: TGTGCCAGCAGCTCTTTCGAAGGGCGATTACAGTTCTTC.

The CDR3 nucleotides are TGTGCCAGCAGCAGAAGACAGGGTGGGGTATGGCAGCCCCAGCATTTT. Its protein is CASSRRQGGVWQPQHF. The chain joins TRBV13 to TRBJ1-5; 7 bases agree with TRBD1. The germline CDR1 and CDR2 sequences are PRHDT and FYEKMQ (reference sequence). V lost 5 bases and J lost 7; bases outside the gene matches: 14. The CDR3 is 16 amino acids. Variable domain in full (rest from reference TRBV13 and TRBJ1-5): AAGVIQSPRHLIKEKRETATLKCYPIPRHDTVYWYQQGPGQDPQFLISFYEKMQSDKGSIPDRFSAQQFSDYHSELNMSSLELGDSALYFCASSRRQGGVWQPQHFGDGTRLSIL.

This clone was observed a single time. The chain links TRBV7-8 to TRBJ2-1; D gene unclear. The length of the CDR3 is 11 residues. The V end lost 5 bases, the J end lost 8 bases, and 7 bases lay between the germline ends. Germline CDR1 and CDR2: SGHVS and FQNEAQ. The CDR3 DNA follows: TGTGCCAGCAGCCAAGTTGATGAGCAGTTCTTC. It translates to CASSQVDEQFF.

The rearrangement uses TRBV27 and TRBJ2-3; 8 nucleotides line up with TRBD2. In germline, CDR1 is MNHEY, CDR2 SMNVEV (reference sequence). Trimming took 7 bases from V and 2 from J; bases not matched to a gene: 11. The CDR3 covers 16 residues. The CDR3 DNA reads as TGTGCCAGCAAATTTCTCGGCGGGGGGACCACAGATACGCAGTATTTT. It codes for CASKFLGGGTTDTQYF.